These 28 T cell receptor beta chains came from one sample sequenced in a study of blood T cells in healthy people across ages (dated by TCRdb to between 2014 and 2016). Libraries came from 5' RACE. The sequencing machine was an Illumina HiSeq 2500. The second PCR ran for about 7 to 11 cycles and used a J-beta primer mix along with a sample-barcoded 5' primer. The public reads were quality trimmed at Q25 with fastp and then assembled into clones with MiXCR by TCRdb, keeping productive beta chains. Every distinct CDR3 protein forms one entry, paired with its most common genes and DNA. Within this sample are 1.5 million to 2 million distinct CDR3 sequences, with just under 50% of them counted one time only. 2.1% of the sample comes from the top ten. The source material was blood. Every receptor here comes from a woman in her thirties or forties in good health.

The chain employs TRBV7-8 and TRBJ2-1, with TRBD2 matching over 7 bases. From germline, CDR1 is SGHVS and CDR2 FQNEAQ. The CDR3 consists of 15 residues. With 0 bases clipped from V and 5 bases from J, the junction kept 4 bases outside the gene matches. In DNA form, the CDR3 reads TGTGCCAGCAGCTTAGCAATAGCGGGCAACAATGAGCAGTTCTTC. It codes for CASSLAIAGNNEQFF.

The V and J genes are TRBV6-1 and TRBJ2-5; no reliable D call. Germline assignment: CDR1 MNHNS and CDR2 SASEGT. The CDR3 consists of 16 residues. V was trimmed by 3 bases and J by 0 bases, leaving 14 bases between them. Written as DNA, the CDR3 is TGTGCCAGCAGTGAGGGCTTAAGGGCATACCAAGAGACCCAGTACTTC. This gives the protein CASSEGLRAYQETQYF.

The chain is built from TRBV20-1 and TRBJ2-5, with D tentatively TRBD1 (6 bases). Trimming removed 3 bases from V and 7 bases from J, with 15 bases in between. The CDR3 has 13 residues. Germline CDR1 DFQATT, CDR2 SNEGSKA (reference sequence). The CDR3 here is CSASTGLRGTQYF. Here the CDR3 DNA reads TGCAGTGCTAGCACAGGGCTGCGAGGGACCCAGTACTTC.

This sequence joins TRBV27 and TRBJ2-7, with 7 bases matching TRBD1. Germline CDR1 and CDR2: MNHEY and SMNVEV (reference sequence). There are 13 residues in the CDR3. Trimming cost V 5 bases and J 6 bases; bases outside gene matches: 7. The CDR3 is CASSRNRDSEQYF. CDR3 DNA: TGTGCCAGCAGTAGGAACCGGGACAGCGAGCAGTACTTC.

The chain couples TRBV20-1 to TRBJ2-5; D call uncertain. CDR1 and CDR2 from the germline V gene are DFQATT and SNEGSKA (reference sequence). This CDR3 contains 13 residues. V gave up 5 bases and J gave up 7 bases, with 17 bases separating them. CDR3 loop: CSALQTRDGTQYF. CDR3 bases: TGCAGTGCTCTCCAGACCAGAGACGGGACCCAGTACTTC.

The chain is built from TRBV28 and TRBJ1-1; D ambiguous. CDR1 and CDR2 from the germline V gene are MDHEN and SYDVKM. This CDR3 region has 13 residues. Trimming took off 7 bases at V and 7 bases at J, with 16 bases between the two ends. CDR3 residues: CASTPTRLVEAFF. CDR3 bases: TGTGCCAGCACCCCTACCCGATTGGTTGAAGCTTTCTTT.

This clonotype was counted ten times or more. V gene TRBV18 combines with J gene TRBJ2-7, with 9 bases fitting TRBD1. CDR1 is KGHSH and CDR2 is LQKENI in the germline V gene. Unmatched junction bases numbered 3, after V lost 3 bases and J lost 3 bases. CDR3 length: 14 amino acids. The CDR3 sequence: CASSPPGQGYEQYF. CDR3 in DNA: TGTGCCAGCTCACCTCCGGGACAGGGCTACGAGCAGTACTTC.

This clonotype was observed a few times. This chain connects TRBV20-1 to TRBJ2-5; 7 bases align to TRBD1. V was clipped by 4 bases and J by 4 bases; unmatched bases: 12. Germline V gives CDR1 DFQATT, CDR2 SNEGSKA (reference sequence). The CDR3 extends over 15 amino acids. CDR3 sequence (DNA): TGCAGTGCTAACGTCGGACAGGTTAGGATAGAGACCCAGTACTTC. This codes for CSANVGQVRIETQYF.

The V call is TRBV28, the J call TRBJ2-1; tentative D call: TRBD1 (6 bases). Germline V gene sequence: CDR1 MDHEN, CDR2 SYDVKM. The CDR3 extends over 16 amino acids. Trimming took 1 base from V and 11 from J, leaving 21 bases between them. This CDR3 is CASSLLQGQEFSKQFF. The CDR3 nucleotides are TGTGCCAGCAGTTTATTGCAGGGACAAGAGTTTAGTAAGCAGTTCTTC.

This clonotype was counted between two and nine times. The CDR3 is CASSRPRTGISRQPQHF. The DNA of the CDR3 is TGCGCCAGCAGCCGACCCCGGACAGGAATATCCCGGCAGCCCCAGCATTTT. The chain combines TRBV4-3 with TRBJ1-5; 7 bases align to TRBD1. The CDR3 is 17 amino acids. Unmatched junction bases numbered 16, after V lost 4 bases and J lost 7 bases. CDR1 is LGHNA and CDR2 is YSLEER in the germline V gene.

This clonotype was seen a few times. The J gene is TRBJ2-7, the V gene TRBV28; TRBD1 or TRBD2 may be the D gene (6 bases each). This CDR3 is 15 amino acids long. Germline V gives CDR1 MDHEN, CDR2 SYDVKM. V was pared by 5 bases and J by 4 bases, with 18 bases between. The CDR3 DNA reads as TGTGCCAGCAGTACCGCGGGGACATCGGTATACGAGCAGTACTTC. Protein sequence: CASSTAGTSVYEQYF. The complete variable domain, with remaining parts taken from reference TRBV28 and TRBJ2-7, reads DVKVTQSSRYLVKRTGEKVFLECVQDMDHENMFWYRQDPGLGLRLIYFSYDVKMKEKGDIPEGYSVSREKKERFSLILESASTNQTSMYLCASSTAGTSVYEQYFGPGTRLTVT.

This chain links TRBV28 with TRBJ2-6; D is possibly TRBD1 (6 bases). CDR3 size: 20 residues. V was pared by 1 base and J by 0 bases, with 19 bases between. Looked up from germline, CDR1 is MDHEN and CDR2 is SYDVKM. The CDR3 bases are TGTGCCAGCAGTTTATTAATGGGGACACAAAGTCACTCTGGGGCCAACGTCCTGACTTTC. Translated, it gives CASSLLMGTQSHSGANVLTF.

The genes are TRBV11-2 and TRBJ1-2; D might be TRBD1 (5 bases). This CDR3 spans 13 amino acids. The germline gives CDR1 SGHAT, CDR2 FQNNGV. V dropped 7 bases and J dropped 1 base, with 10 bases sitting between them. The CDR3 nucleotides read TGTGCCAGCAAAGGCGGGGGTAACTATGGCTACACCTTC. It yields the protein CASKGGGNYGYTF.

The gene calls are TRBV20-1 and TRBJ1-5, with no clear D. This CDR3 has 14 residues. Germline-derived CDR1 and CDR2 are DFQATT and SNEGSKA (reference sequence). Trimming shortened V by 3 bases and J by 3 bases, and 12 bases separated the two germline ends. The CDR3, as DNA: TGCAGTGCTAGGGAGGGAAATTTCAATCAGCCCCAGCATTTT. Translating gives CSAREGNFNQPQHF.

The chain recombines TRBV4-2 with TRBJ2-1; 10 nucleotides match TRBD2. Germline V CDR1 and CDR2: LGHNA, YNFKEQ. V was clipped by 8 bases and J by 6 bases; unmatched bases: 10. The CDR3 runs to 15 residues. This chain's CDR3 is CASSGRSSGGNEQFF. In DNA, the CDR3 is TGTGCCAGCTCCGGCAGGTCTAGCGGGGGCAATGAGCAGTTCTTC.

This clonotype has ten or more counts. The chain carries TRBV7-3 and TRBJ2-1; 9 nucleotides align to TRBD1. Germline V lookup: CDR1 SGHTA, CDR2 FQGTGA. V dropped 5 bases and J dropped 7; count of bases not matched to a gene: 6. This CDR3 region has 14 residues. The CDR3 loop reads CASSPGQGKNEQFF. In DNA, the CDR3 is TGTGCCAGCAGCCCAGGACAGGGGAAGAATGAGCAGTTCTTC.

In its sample, this clonotype was seen a few times. The V and J genes are TRBV5-1 and TRBJ2-1, with 10 bases aligning to TRBD2. V lost 2 bases, J lost 12 bases, and 11 bases stayed unmatched. The germline V gene has CDR1 SGHRS and CDR2 YFSETQ. This CDR3 comprises 15 residues. CDR3 region: CASSFSSGGVNRQFF. In DNA form, the CDR3 reads TGCGCCAGCAGCTTTTCTAGCGGGGGAGTTAATAGGCAGTTCTTC.

This clonotype was seen a single time. The chain uses TRBV5-6 and TRBJ1-1; 7 bases fit TRBD1. Germline lookup yields CDR1 SGHDT and CDR2 YYEEEE. V shed 0 bases and J 0 bases; nucleotides not matched to a gene: 5. This CDR3 contains 16 residues. The CDR3 spells CASSLDRGIMNTEAFF. The CDR3 DNA reads TGTGCCAGCAGCTTGGACAGGGGAATCATGAACACTGAAGCTTTCTTT.

This clonotype came up a few times. The J gene is TRBJ2-5, the V gene TRBV6-6; D not certain. The closer fit of TRBJ2-7 to the DNA end suggests the J call may be wrong. Germline values: CDR1 MNHNY, CDR2 SVGAGI (reference sequence). The CDR3 has 13 amino acids. The CDR3 DNA follows: TGTGCCTCAAAAGGGCCGGAATCTTACGAGCAGTACTTC. Its protein product is CASKGPESYEQYF.

V and J are TRBV5-1 and TRBJ2-5; 9 nucleotides align to TRBD1. V shed 4 bases and J 11 bases; nucleotides not matched to a gene: 18. CDR3 length: 16 amino acids. The germline V gene has CDR1 SGHRS and CDR2 YFSETQ. CDR3 protein: CASSPEGGTGRWTQYF. For the CDR3, the DNA is TGCGCCAGCAGCCCGGAGGGTGGGACAGGGAGGTGGACGCAGTACTTC.

The chain recombines TRBV7-8 with TRBJ2-3, with D tentatively TRBD2 (5 bases). The CDR3 has 14 amino acids. The V gene's germline CDR1 is SGHVS and CDR2 FQNEAQ. V lost 9 bases and J 2 bases, leaving 15 bases between the germline ends. The CDR3 DNA reads TGTGCCAGTAAGGACTCGACCTACACAGATACGCAGTATTTT. Translating gives CASKDSTYTDTQYF.

The J gene is TRBJ2-4, the V gene TRBV28; 10 bases are shared with TRBD1. Germline CDR1 is MDHEN and CDR2 is SYDVKM. Unmatched junction bases numbered 5, after V lost 2 bases and J lost 7 bases. The CDR3 is 15 residues long. The CDR3 region is CASSLLGQGENIQYF. The CDR3 region has the DNA TGTGCCAGCAGTTTACTCGGACAGGGGGAGAACATTCAGTACTTC. Full variable domain (missing parts from reference TRBV28 and TRBJ2-4): DVKVTQSSRYLVKRTGEKVFLECVQDMDHENMFWYRQDPGLGLRLIYFSYDVKMKEKGDIPEGYSVSREKKERFSLILESASTNQTSMYLCASSLLGQGENIQYFGAGTRLSVL.

A few counts support this clonotype. The chain combines TRBV7-9 with TRBJ2-5, with D perhaps given as TRBD1 or TRBD2 (5 bases each). Germline V gives CDR1 SEHNR, CDR2 FQNEAQ (reference sequence). Trimming left V 5 bases short and J 4 bases short, with 17 bases between. This CDR3 is built from 15 residues. This CDR3 reads CASSPRTPEGETQYF. The CDR3 region has the DNA TGTGCCAGCAGCCCGAGGACACCTGAGGGAGAGACCCAGTACTTC.

As to this clonotype: The junction departs from germline at one end; a sequencing error may be responsible. The chain combines TRBV3-1 with TRBJ2-4, with 8 bases fitting TRBD2. Matching the DNA end better, TRBJ2-7 makes the J call doubtful. This CDR3 contains 15 residues. Germline values: CDR1 LGHDT, CDR2 YNNKEL (reference sequence). The CDR3 nucleotides read TGTGCTAGCAACCTAGTCTTCGGGGGGGCCTACGAGCAGTACTTC. Protein: CASNLVFGGAYEQYF.

The chain couples TRBV11-3 to TRBJ2-1, with D possibly being TRBD2 (7 bases). Germline CDR1 is SGHNT and CDR2 is YENEEA. CDR3 length: 15 amino acids. V was trimmed by 2 bases and J by 7 bases, leaving 15 bases between them. CDR3 sequence reads: CASSLRGGAVNEQFF. DNA of the CDR3: TGTGCCAGCAGCTTACGTGGGGGGGCCGTTAATGAGCAGTTCTTC.

The V and J genes are TRBV11-2 and TRBJ2-1; TRBD2 agrees at 15 bases. Trimming took 5 bases from V and 7 from J; bases not matched to a gene: 6. Germline-derived CDR1 and CDR2 are SGHAT and FQNNGV. This CDR3 has 16 residues. The CDR3 reads CASSGGTSGGRNEQFF. CDR3 sequence (DNA): TGTGCCAGCAGCGGTGGGACTAGCGGGGGGAGGAATGAGCAGTTCTTC.

This clonotype turned up a few times. The rearrangement uses TRBV9 and TRBJ2-3; 7 nucleotides agree with TRBD1. Losses at the gene ends were 0 bases for V and 0 bases for J; bases not matched to a gene: 4. Germline V gene data show CDR1 as SGDLS and CDR2 as YYNGEE. The CDR3 has 16 amino acids. The CDR3 region has the DNA TGTGCCAGCAGCGTAGGGGACAGCCCTAGCACAGATACGCAGTATTTT. As protein: CASSVGDSPSTDTQYF.

V gene TRBV12-3 or TRBV12-4 combines with J gene TRBJ2-4; 8 bases line up with TRBD2. There are 17 residues in the CDR3. Trimming took 6 bases from V and 0 from J; bases not matched to a gene: 10. The CDR3 bases are TGTGCCAGCAGGAATATAGCGGGGACTCTAGCCAAAAACATTCAGTACTTC. Amino acids: CASRNIAGTLAKNIQYF.